Listed below are T cell receptor beta chains from one sample, sequenced in a study of CD8+CD57+ T cells in acquired aplastic anemia. TCRdb fed the reads into MiXCR, producing one record per CDR3 protein. The data hold a few hundred thousand distinct CDR3 sequences, with 65% to 80% observed a single time. Sequenced: sorted CD4+, CD8+, or CD8+CD57+ T cells (not recorded which) from PBMCs. These receptors came from a human donor in good health, serving as a control. CDR3s include the opening cysteine and the closing phenylalanine or tryptophan. Each record gives: CDR3 length, J gene, V gene, CDR3 protein.

length: 14
J: TRBJ2-2
V: TRBV7-2
CDR3: CASSLEAIANYGYF

length: 17
J: TRBJ2-7
V: TRBV10-3
CDR3: CAISGGAGGQGALEQYF

length: 15
J: TRBJ1-3
V: TRBV15
CDR3: CASSYDRSCGNPIYF

length: 14
J: TRBJ2-5
V: TRBV11-2
CDR3: CASSLGRCTGTQYF

length: 11
J: TRBJ2-7
V: TRBV7-2
CDR3: CASSVNREQYF

length: 17
J: TRBJ1-6
V: TRBV4-3
CDR3: CASSHSSAGISGSPLHF

length: 18
J: TRBJ2-5
V: TRBV6-5
CDR3: CASNEARMTSGAAETQYF

length: 15
J: .
V: TRBV10-3
CDR3: CAISERLAGVDEQYF

length: 13
J: TRBJ2-5
V: TRBV20-1
CDR3: CSATPSGTGAQYF

length: 14
J: TRBJ1-2
V: TRBV7-2
CDR3: CASSTYRVPYGYTF

length: 13
J: TRBJ1-2
V: TRBV9
CDR3: CASSTRTGFGYTF

length: 16
J: TRBJ2-2
V: TRBV5-1
CDR3: CASSHYKTSGGGELFF

length: 12
J: TRBJ1-1
V: TRBV6-2/TRBV6-3
CDR3: CASSYLDRGAFF